The present entry profiles one T cell receptor beta chain with its context. Its antigen is not known. Primers for the PCR totalled 60 Vbeta and 13 Jbeta. The table came from immunoSEQ multiplex PCR; TCRdb's copy has only in-frame clones and leaves some out. The data show over 100,000 clones, less than 65% seen once. These data are taken from a study of cytomegalovirus exposure and HLA in healthy donors. On the study more broadly: There were about 86 million unique TCRs (from HLA-typed donors) in an early data release. Study observations and caveats: In vitro testing confirmed three CMV-associated chains as specific for CMV antigens.

In nominal health when sampled, donors likely had unrecorded immune exposures nonetheless. The CDR3 runs 16 residues. Trimming took 5 bases from V and 1 from J; bases not matched to a gene: 5. From germline, CDR1 is PRHDT and CDR2 FYEKMQ (reference sequence). Source material: PBMCs. The TCR sequence derives from a man aged 35-49 years in good health and CMV-seropositive. V is TRBV13 and J is TRBJ2-7, with 13 bases matching TRBD2. This CDR3 reads CASSPTTSGRSYEQYF. The DNA of the CDR3 is TGTGCCAGCAGCCCGACGACTAGCGGGAGGTCCTACGAGCAGTACTTC. Drawing the rest from reference TRBV13 and TRBJ2-7, the complete variable domain is AAGVIQSPRHLIKEKRETATLKCYPIPRHDTVYWYQQGPGQDPQFLISFYEKMQSDKGSIPDRFSAQQFSDYHSELNMSSLELGDSALYFCASSPTTSGRSYEQYFGPGTRLTVT.